This T cell receptor beta chain came from a study of blood T cell repertoires in COVID-19. Germline trimming cut 10 bases from V and 2 bases from J; bases unmatched to any gene: 4. Germline CDR1 and CDR2: SEHNR and FQNEAQ (reference sequence). This CDR3 is built from 12 residues. TCRdb's copy holds only in-frame clones and misses some; the assay was immunoSEQ multiplex PCR. Among 150,000 to 200,000 clones listed, roughly 90% were seen once. This rearrangement joins TRBV7-9 to TRBJ1-1, with 7 bases matching TRBD1. This clonotype was sampled from a young woman who had recovered from COVID-19. The sequenced material came from PBMCs or T cells enriched from blood (not recorded which). In DNA form, the CDR3 reads TGTGCCACCAGGGACAGTAACACTGAAGCTTTCTTT. Translated, it gives CATRDSNTEAFF.